This T cell receptor (beta chain) was obtained from a study of OX40 agonist ivuxolimab in advanced cancers. Study-wide findings and caveats: What antigens the expanded peripheral T cells recognized was never established. CD8+ T cells averaged more expanded clones than CD4+.

V gave up 4 bases and J gave up 5 bases, with 8 bases separating them. The germline CDR1 and CDR2 sequences are KGHSH and LQKENI. The CDR3 is 13 amino acids. Measured with immunoSEQ multiplex PCR; TCRdb has only the in-frame clones, and not every one. Of under 90,000 clones listed, just under 95% are singletons. As regards this clone: The antigen remains undetermined.

The chain joins TRBV18 to TRBJ1-4, with D unresolved. The sample in question was CD4+ or CD8+ T cells sorted from blood, obtained in a trial of the OX40 agonist ivuxolimab. This TCR derives from an adult with an advanced solid tumor such as melanoma, head and neck, liver or kidney cancer. The CDR3 bases are TGTGCCAGCTCACGGGGTACCAATGAAAAACTGTTTTTT. Its protein is CASSRGTNEKLFF.